The rows below give T cell receptor beta chains drawn from one sample of a study of control samples from healthy donors and cancer patients. The method was immunoSEQ multiplex PCR; TCRdb's version includes in-frame clones alone and lacks a portion of them. The table has more than 65,000 clones, 83% seen once. Sequencing used blood. The origin of the receptors is a man aged 55-75 years in good health. Each CDR3 is given with its conserved first and last residue. The D gene is left open where the match is weak. For some rows the clone size is stated as once, few or many, or as a class when expanded; others skip it.

V gene	J gene	clone size	D gene	CDR3 protein	CDR3 DNA
TRBV5-1	TRBJ2-1	-	TRBD2	CASTDLAAEQFF	TGCGCCAGCACCGACCTAGCGGCCGAGCAGTTCTTC
TRBV5-5	TRBJ2-1	-	-	CASSWSGINEQFF	TGTGCCAGCAGCTGGTCGGGGATCAATGAGCAGTTCTTC
TRBV5-1	TRBJ2-5	-	TRBD1	CASSSDRGLETQYF	TGCGCCAGCAGCTCAGACAGGGGGCTAGAGACCCAGTACTTC
TRBV15	TRBJ1-2	-	-	CATSIGSAGPGNYGYTF	TGTGCCACCAGCATTGGCAGTGCGGGACCCGGGAACTATGGCTACACCTTC
TRBV7-8	TRBJ2-5	-	-	CASSLLGGLIQETQYF	TGTGCCAGCAGCTTACTAGGAGGGTTAATTCAAGAGACCCAGTACTTC
TRBV7-6	TRBJ1-5	-	TRBD1	CASSLGGQGGNQPQHF	TGTGCCAGCAGCTTAGGAGGACAGGGCGGTAATCAGCCCCAGCATTTT
TRBV24-1	TRBJ2-7	-	-	CATSGTSSYEQYF	TGTGCCACCAGTGGGACTTCCTCCTACGAGCAGTACTTC
TRBV7-9	TRBJ2-1	-	-	CASSLSPNRREQFF	TGTGCCAGCAGCCTCAGCCCGAACCGCAGGGAGCAGTTCTTC
TRBV23-1	TRBJ1-1	-	-	CARKTTPGGSLVFVAFF	TGCGCCAGAAAGACCACACCGGGGGGTTCTCTCGTATTTGTAGCTTTCTTT
TRBV7-2	TRBJ2-3	-	TRBD2	CASSSQAGVGTDTQYF	TGTGCCAGCAGCTCTCAAGCGGGAGTGGGCACAGATACGCAGTATTTT
TRBV24-1	TRBJ2-6	-	TRBD1	CATSDTHRGRGPGANVLTF	TGTGCCACCAGTGATACTCACAGGGGGCGAGGTCCTGGGGCCAACGTCCTGACTTTC
TRBV6-2/TRBV6-3	TRBJ2-5	-	-	CASSPAGVETQYF	TGTGCCAGCAGTCCCGCCGGGGTTGAGACCCAGTACTTC
TRBV5-4	TRBJ1-2	-	-	CASSLGGGPDYGYTF	TGTGCCAGCAGCTTGGGTGGGGGGCCTGACTATGGCTACACCTTC
TRBV12-3/TRBV12-4	TRBJ2-1	-	-	CASSGYNEQFF	TGTGCCAGCAGTGGTTACAATGAGCAGTTCTTC
TRBV7-8	TRBJ2-7	once	-	CASSSHMEGEQYF	TGTGCCAGCAGCTCGCACATGGAGGGCGAGCAGTACTTC
TRBV3-1/TRBV3-2	TRBJ2-7	once	TRBD1	CASSYVQGSYEQYF	TGTGCCAGCAGCTACGTACAGGGGTCCTACGAGCAGTACTTC
TRBV12-3/TRBV12-4	TRBJ1-2	-	-	CASSSNKYNGYTF	TGTGCCAGCAGTTCAAATAAGTACAATGGCTACACCTTC
TRBV19	TRBJ2-1	-	TRBD1	CASSIVVGTATTKQFF	TGTGCCAGTAGTATAGTAGTAGGGACAGCAACAACAAAGCAGTTCTTC
TRBV7-2	TRBJ2-3	-	-	CASSLLTLSTSTDTQYF	TGTGCCAGCAGCTTATTGACTTTGTCAACTAGCACAGATACGCAGTATTTT
TRBV2	TRBJ2-3	-	-	CASRPDRTDTQYF	TGTGCCAGCAGACCCGACAGGACAGATACGCAGTATTTT
TRBV12-3/TRBV12-4	TRBJ2-7	once	-	CASSMTVGEQYF	TGTGCCAGCAGCATGACAGTCGGCGAGCAGTACTTC
TRBV5-4	TRBJ1-1	-	-	CASSLGGAAGTEAFF	TGTGCCAGCAGCTTGGGCGGGGCAGCTGGTACTGAAGCTTTCTTT
TRBV2	TRBJ2-1	-	-	CASSEFGGYNEQFF	TGTGCCAGCAGTGAATTCGGGGGCTACAATGAGCAGTTCTTC
TRBV4-2	TRBJ2-2	few	-	CASSPSDSANTGELFF	TGTGCCAGCAGCCCCTCGGACTCCGCGAACACCGGGGAGCTGTTTTTT
TRBV19	TRBJ2-3	few	-	CASSTPRGTSTDTQYF	TGTGCCAGTAGTACCCCGAGGGGGACTAGCACAGATACGCAGTATTTT
TRBV2	TRBJ1-5	-	-	CASSDPLDDSNQPQHF	TGTGCCAGCAGTGATCCCCTGGACGATAGCAATCAGCCCCAGCATTTT
TRBV6-1	TRBJ2-3	-	-	CASSERRGASTDTQYF	TGTGCCAGCAGTGAAAGACGTGGCGCAAGCACAGATACGCAGTATTTT
TRBV28	TRBJ2-3	few	-	CASSFLTGWTDTQYF	TGTGCCAGCAGTTTCTTGACAGGTTGGACAGATACGCAGTATTTT
TRBV30	TRBJ2-5	-	-	CAWSFGVVQETQYF	TGTGCCTGGAGTTTCGGAGTCGTACAAGAGACCCAGTACTTC
TRBV7-3	TRBJ2-3	-	-	CASSLTPDTQYF	TGTGCCAGCAGCTTAACCCCAGATACGCAGTATTTT
TRBV6-6	TRBJ2-3	-	TRBD2	CASKTSGDTDTQYF	TGTGCCAGCAAAACTAGCGGGGACACAGATACGCAGTATTTT
TRBV5-1	TRBJ2-5	-	TRBD2	CASSNRGLAVQETQYF	TGCGCCAGCAGCAACCGAGGACTAGCAGTTCAAGAGACCCAGTACTTC
TRBV15	TRBJ1-1	-	TRBD1	CATSRPSRAQGVDTEAFF	TGTGCCACCAGCCGACCCTCCCGGGCGCAGGGGGTGGACACTGAAGCTTTCTTT
TRBV18	TRBJ2-7	once	TRBD1	CASSPRDRGPYEQYF	TGTGCCAGCTCACCCCGGGACAGGGGGCCGTACGAGCAGTACTTC
TRBV3-1/TRBV3-2	TRBJ2-2	-	-	CASSPGPNTGELFF	TGTGCCAGCAGCCCGGGACCGAACACCGGGGAGCTGTTTTTT
TRBV4-3	TRBJ2-7	-	-	CASSQERASGEQYF	TGCGCCAGCAGCCAAGAAAGGGCCTCAGGGGAGCAGTACTTC
TRBV29-1	TRBJ1-1	-	-	CSGLRDTGTEAFF	TGCAGCGGACTCCGGGACACAGGCACTGAAGCTTTCTTT
TRBV4-1	TRBJ2-5	-	-	CASSPGTAQETQYF	TGCGCCAGCAGCCCCGGGACTGCTCAAGAGACCCAGTACTTC
TRBV7-9	TRBJ2-6	-	TRBD2	CASSSGLAGHSGANVLTF	TGTGCCAGCAGCTCGGGACTAGCGGGACACTCTGGGGCCAACGTCCTGACTTTC
TRBV19	TRBJ1-6	-	-	CASREGSSYNSPLHF	TGTGCCAGTAGAGAGGGGAGCTCCTATAATTCACCCCTCCACTTT
TRBV4-1	TRBJ1-1	-	-	CASSQDRAAEAFF	TGCGCCAGCAGCCAAGACAGAGCCGCTGAAGCTTTCTTT
TRBV23-1	TRBJ1-2	-	-	CASSQSCQGGYTF	TGCGCCAGCAGTCAATCGTGCCAAGGGGGCTACACCTTC
TRBV6-5	TRBJ1-5	-	-	CASRPAGGISQPQHF	TGTGCCAGCAGGCCGGCGGGGGGGATAAGTCAGCCCCAGCATTTT
TRBV10-3	TRBJ2-5	-	TRBD1	CAISVGQGAGETQYF	TGTGCCATCAGTGTGGGGCAGGGGGCTGGAGAGACCCAGTACTTC
TRBV5-6	TRBJ2-7	-	-	CASSLPFRGIPYEQYF	TGTGCCAGCAGCCTCCCGTTCAGGGGAATTCCCTACGAGCAGTACTTC
TRBV30	TRBJ1-5	-	-	CAWSPGENQPQHF	TGTGCCTGGAGCCCCGGTGAAAATCAGCCCCAGCATTTT
TRBV28	TRBJ2-5	-	-	CASSLGRMAQETQYF	TGTGCCAGCAGTTTAGGGAGGATGGCCCAAGAGACCCAGTACTTC
TRBV5-4	TRBJ1-1	few	TRBD1	CASSNTGGSEAFF	TGTGCCAGCAGCAATACAGGGGGTTCTGAAGCTTTCTTT
TRBV27	TRBJ2-1	-	TRBD2	CASSLAGVGHNEQFF	TGTGCCAGCAGTTTAGCGGGAGTCGGGCACAATGAGCAGTTCTTC
TRBV3-1/TRBV3-2	TRBJ2-2	once	TRBD2	CASSSHGLAGETGELFF	TGTGCCAGCAGCTCCCATGGACTAGCGGGAGAAACCGGGGAGCTGTTTTTT
TRBV2	TRBJ1-4	-	TRBD1	CASSLTGGPNEKLFF	TGTGCCAGCAGTCTTACAGGGGGCCCTAATGAAAAACTGTTTTTT
TRBV30	TRBJ1-6	-	-	CAWSVQGVRARGPLHF	TGTGCCTGGAGTGTACAAGGAGTTCGGGCCCGCGGCCCCCTCCACTTT
TRBV27	TRBJ1-1	-	-	CASSFGLQGNTEAFF	TGTGCCAGCAGTTTCGGCCTACAGGGGAACACTGAAGCTTTCTTT